The subject of this entry is one TCR beta chain. The data are from a study of blood T cell repertoires in COVID-19. Produced via immunoSEQ multiplex PCR; TCRdb's table is partial and in-frame only. The top ten hold almost 4% of the sample, which has under 250,000 clones, about nine tenths seen once. This CDR3 comprises 15 residues. Per germline, CDR1 DFQATT and CDR2 SNEGSKA (reference sequence). V dropped 3 bases and J dropped 3; count of bases not matched to a gene: 9. This receptor was identified in a woman aged 25 to 39 with acute COVID-19. The chain joins TRBV20-1 to TRBJ2-5; 8 nucleotides match TRBD2. The sample consisted of PBMCs or T cells enriched from blood (not recorded which). Here the CDR3 DNA reads TGCAGTGCTAGTCGCGGGGGGACCGGTGAAGAGACCCAGTACTTC. Translating gives CSASRGGTGEETQYF.